This TCR beta chain was captured in a study of Ad26.COV2.S vaccination and SARS-CoV-2 variants. Study summary: Ad26.COV2.S shots went into the muscle once or twice, 56 days apart. General observations from the study: Measurement of non-spike TCR breadth gave similar results in vaccine and placebo recipients.

V lost 5 bases and J 6 bases, leaving 10 bases between the germline ends. The CDR3 is made up of 12 amino acids. Per germline, CDR1 SGHDN and CDR2 FVKESK. Treatment defined: roughly 19 received Ad26.COV2.S at low or high dose, single or two shots; about 5 received placebo; per-sample allocation not given. The investigators took samples on day 63 after the first vaccine or placebo injection. An adult aged 18-55 years in Boston served as the donor. The vaccine delivered Wuhan-strain SARS-CoV-2 spike through an Ad26 vector. About this clone: Its antigen is unknown.

Sequenced by immunoSEQ multiplex PCR; TCRdb stores in-frame clones only, minus some. The repertoire holds about 350,000 clones, approximately 90% seen once, with 6.4% in the top ten. This sample comprised peripheral blood, obtained in a trial of Ad26.COV2.S vaccine versus placebo. The sequence was obtained from a person aged 18-60 years who received the Ad26.COV2.S COVID-19 vaccine or a placebo. The chain recombines TRBV14 with TRBJ1-1; no clear D gene. The CDR3 bases are TGTGCCAGCAGCTCCAAGATGCCTGAAGCTTTCTTT. This sequence encodes CASSSKMPEAFF.